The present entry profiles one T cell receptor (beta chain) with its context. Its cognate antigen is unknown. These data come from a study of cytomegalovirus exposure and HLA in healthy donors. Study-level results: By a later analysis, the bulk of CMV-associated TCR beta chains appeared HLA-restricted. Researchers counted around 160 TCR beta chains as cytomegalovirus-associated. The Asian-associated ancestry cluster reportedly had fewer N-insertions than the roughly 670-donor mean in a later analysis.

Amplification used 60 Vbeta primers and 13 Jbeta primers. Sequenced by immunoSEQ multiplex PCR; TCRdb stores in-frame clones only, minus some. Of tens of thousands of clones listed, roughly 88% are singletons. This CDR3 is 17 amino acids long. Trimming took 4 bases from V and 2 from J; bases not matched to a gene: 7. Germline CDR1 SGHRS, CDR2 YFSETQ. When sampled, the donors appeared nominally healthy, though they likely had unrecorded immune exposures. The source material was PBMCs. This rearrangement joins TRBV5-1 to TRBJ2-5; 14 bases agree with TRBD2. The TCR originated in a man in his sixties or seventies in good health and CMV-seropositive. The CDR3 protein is CASSLGLAGGGQETQYF. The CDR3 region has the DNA TGCGCCAGCAGCCTCGGACTAGCGGGGGGTGGGCAAGAGACCCAGTACTTC.